Listed below are T cell receptor beta chains from one sample, sequenced in a study of blood T cell repertoires in COVID-19. Sequenced by immunoSEQ multiplex PCR; TCRdb stores in-frame clones only, minus some. The profile shows about 140,000 clones, roughly four fifths of them singletons. The sample was peripheral blood. The receptors stem from a human donor in a cohort sampled during active COVID-19. CDR3s leave out the opening cysteine and the closing phenylalanine or tryptophan. A D gene is named only where the DNA matches it firmly.

>-|TRBV5-6|TRBJ1-2
ASSPRRYNYGYT
>-|TRBV7-2|TRBJ2-3
ASSLRGLAQY
>-|TRBV6-5|TRBJ1-5
ASSRLSNQPQH
>TRBD2|TRBV9|TRBJ2-7
ASSVERLAGVGEQY
>-|TRBV27|TRBJ2-6
ASSSPSMSGANVLT
>-|TRBV7-2|TRBJ2-3
ASSLGLLAYALDTQY
>TRBD1|TRBV7-2|TRBJ1-4
ASSSTGENEKLF
>TRBD2|TRBV29-1|TRBJ2-7
SVGTGGSSAEQY
>TRBD2|TRBV4-1|TRBJ2-5
ASSQGLAGGEETQY
>TRBD1|TRBV12-5|TRBJ2-1
ASGPGQGAEEQF
>-|TRBV12-3/TRBV12-4|TRBJ2-3
ASRLGIADTQY
>-|TRBV2|TRBJ1-5
ASRKTDNSNQPQH
>TRBD1|TRBV7-2|TRBJ1-2
ASSLDPGTGGYT
>-|TRBV20-1|TRBJ2-1
SASSGIVGSYNEQF
>-|TRBV7-7|TRBJ2-3
ASSLTVGADTQY
>-|TRBV7-2|TRBJ2-5
ASKPTRTGKTQY
>TRBD2|TRBV2|TRBJ2-3
ASGREGSVDTQY
>-|TRBV12-5|TRBJ1-1
ASGQDRRPRHSAF
>TRBD2|TRBV5-5|TRBJ2-1
ASRYSGSSYNEQF
>TRBD1|TRBV4-2|TRBJ2-7
ASSQDRAGEQY
>TRBD1|TRBV28|TRBJ1-1
ASSPQGSGTEAF
>-|TRBV7-9|TRBJ2-1
ASSLLASVYEQF
>TRBD1|TRBV5-1|TRBJ2-2
ASSFLGQGAINTGELF
>-|TRBV5-1|TRBJ1-1
ASSPIPRPGMNTEAF
>TRBD2|TRBV29-1|TRBJ2-5
SADQGGSVETQY
>-|TRBV19|TRBJ1-5
ASSGAVRGPQH
>-|TRBV7-2|TRBJ2-7
ASSLKRGGYEQY
>-|TRBV3-1/TRBV3-2|TRBJ2-7
ASSQVGGEASYEQY
>-|TRBV28|TRBJ1-5
ASSFKSGGIQPQH
>TRBD2|TRBV3-1/TRBV3-2|TRBJ2-7
ASSQERLAGARPGKQY